One and the same sample provided the 8 T cell receptor beta chains below, sequenced in a study of somatic mutations in cytotoxic T cells in rheumatoid arthritis. Profiling relied on immunoSEQ multiplex PCR, and the TCRdb table lists in-frame clones only, not all of them. The repertoire holds 13,000 to 15,000 clones, with roughly 70% as singletons. Sequences were obtained from CD8+ T cells sorted from blood. Receptor source: an adult with rheumatoid arthritis.

The V gene is TRBV11-1, the J gene TRBJ2-1; D is undetermined. V lost 5 bases and J lost 5, with 10 bases in between. CDR1 SGHAT and CDR2 FQDESV come from the germline V gene (reference sequence). The CDR3 runs 13 residues. The CDR3 nucleotides read TGTGCCAGCAGCCCAACGCAGGACAATGAGCAGTTCTTC. Protein product: CASSPTQDNEQFF. The whole variable domain, filled in from reference TRBV11-1 and TRBJ2-1, reads EAEVAQSPRYKITEKSQAVAFWCDPISGHATLYWYRQILGQGPELLVQFQDESVVDDSQLPKDRFSAERLKGVDSTLKIQPAELGDSAMYLCASSPTQDNEQFFGPGTRLTVL.

V is TRBV5-5 and J is TRBJ1-5; TRBD1 is a possible D gene (5 bases). The CDR3 totals 14 residues. Looked up from germline, CDR1 is SGHKS and CDR2 is YYEKEE (reference sequence). Trimming removed 4 bases at V and 6 bases at J, with 14 bases between. The CDR3 loop is CASSPGRGIQPQHF. In DNA, the CDR3 is TGTGCCAGCAGCCCGGGACGGGGGATTCAGCCCCAGCATTTT.

This chain uses TRBV10-3 with TRBJ2-6, with no clear D. In germline, CDR1 is ENHRY, CDR2 SYGVKD. Trimming took 0 bases from V and 0 from J, leaving 15 bases between them. The CDR3 runs to 19 residues. In DNA form, the CDR3 reads TGTGCCATCAGTGAGTCGGGCAGAGAACTCCCCTCTGGGGCCAACGTCCTGACTTTC. Its translation is CAISESGRELPSGANVLTF.

This clone was observed a handful of times. V usage is TRBV19 and J usage is TRBJ1-1; D remains ambiguous. The germline V and J ends were trimmed by 5 bases and 1 base, with 11 bases remaining between them. CDR1 is LNHDA, CDR2 SQIVND, per germline (reference sequence). The CDR3 covers 14 residues. The chain's CDR3 is CASSLLDWNTEAFF. Written as DNA, the CDR3 is TGTGCCAGTAGTCTGTTGGACTGGAACACTGAAGCTTTCTTT.

The rearrangement links TRBV6-1 to TRBJ1-5; 8 nucleotides align to TRBD1. The length of the CDR3 is 14 residues. Germline V gives CDR1 MNHNS, CDR2 SASEGT. Trimming removed 4 bases from V and 6 bases from J; junction bases left unmatched: 5. CDR3 sequence: CASSGQGIGQPQHF. DNA of the CDR3: TGTGCCAGCAGTGGACAGGGGATAGGTCAGCCCCAGCATTTT.

In this sample, this clone turned up a few times. The chain has TRBV7-2 and TRBJ2-1, with TRBD2 identical over 9 bases. This CDR3 has 18 amino acids. Trimming took 5 bases from V and 1 from J; bases not matched to a gene: 12. Looked up from germline, CDR1 is SGHTA and CDR2 is FQGNSA. CDR3 DNA: TGTGCCAGCAGCCCACGAGGAGCGGGGGGCCAGTCCTACAATGAGCAGTTCTTC. The encoded protein is CASSPRGAGGQSYNEQFF.

V gene TRBV27 combines with J gene TRBJ2-7; D is possibly TRBD2 (5 bases). Trimming removed 6 bases at V and 3 bases at J, with 12 bases between. The CDR3 contains 13 residues. Germline loops: CDR1 MNHEY, CDR2 SMNVEV (reference sequence). The CDR3 sequence is CASRGEGSYEQYF. CDR3 in DNA: TGTGCCAGCAGAGGAGAAGGGAGCTACGAGCAGTACTTC.

This clone turned up a few times. The V gene is TRBV30, the J gene TRBJ2-7; D not certain. This CDR3 comprises 12 residues. Germline V gene sequence: CDR1 GTSNPN, CDR2 SVGIG (reference sequence). Deletions cut 2 bases from V and 2 bases from J, with 7 bases between. The CDR3 loop is CAWSLQTYEQYF. For the CDR3, the DNA is TGTGCCTGGAGTTTGCAAACCTACGAGCAGTACTTC.